This T cell receptor beta chain was documented in a study of T-cell reconstitution after alpha-beta-depleted transplantation in children. Turning to this clonotype: A read error may explain this, as a much larger clone is one base away.

The CDR3 sequence is 16 residues long. Trimming removed 5 bases at V and 4 bases at J, with 18 bases between. As it was prepared, the TCRbeta library received unique molecular identifiers. Each CDR3 protein is one row after TCRdb ran MiXCR on the PCR reads. The data contain 150,000 to 200,000 distinct CDR3 sequences, around 6.8% of them singletons. The chain joins TRBV12-3 or TRBV12-4 to TRBJ2-1, with a weak D call TRBD1 (6 bases). The TCR sequence derives from a human donor who donated a stem cell graft to a child with Wiskott-Aldrich syndrome. The source material was PBMCs from the stem cell graft donor, sampled from the stem cell graft. The CDR3 DNA reads TGTGCCAGCAGTGACGCAGGGGAGCCTCCTTACAATGAGCAGTTCTTC. Its translation: CASSDAGEPPYNEQFF.